This TCR beta chain came from a study of cytomegalovirus exposure and HLA in healthy donors. The PCR used 60 Vbeta and 13 Jbeta primers. Profiling relied on immunoSEQ multiplex PCR, and the TCRdb table lists in-frame clones only, not all of them. The sample contains approximately 150,000 clones, 60% to 70% of which appear only once. The length of the CDR3 is 20 residues. CDR1 and CDR2 from the germline V gene are SGDLS and YYNGEE. Trimming left V 0 bases short and J 3 bases short, with 26 bases between. The receptor was isolated from a woman aged 60-75 years in good health and CMV-seropositive. The sample comprised PBMCs. V usage is TRBV9 and J usage is TRBJ2-3; D perhaps matches TRBD2 (9 bases). The CDR3 here is CASSVATGGREGRETDTQYF. The CDR3 DNA reads as TGTGCCAGCAGCGTAGCTACAGGGGGGCGGGAGGGCCGCGAAACAGATACGCAGTATTTT. The full variable domain, in which reference TRBV9 and TRBJ2-3 provide the parts outside the CDR3, is DSGVTQTPKHLITATGQRVTLRCSPRSGDLSVYWYQQSLDQGLQFLIQYYNGEERAKGNILERFSAQQFPDLHSELNLSSLELGDSALYFCASSVATGGREGRETDTQYFGPGTRLTVL.